The rows below give T cell receptor beta chains drawn from one sample of a study of blood T cell repertoires in COVID-19. The assay was immunoSEQ multiplex PCR, and TCRdb's table has in-frame clones only and misses some. This table has hundreds of thousands of clones, about 82% appearing once. Sample: peripheral blood. Source of these receptors: an elderly woman with COVID-19, enrolled during active disease. The CDR3 runs from the conserved cysteine through the conserved F or W. Fields, in order: V gene, J gene, clone size, CDR3 protein. Clone size is given for some rows only: seen once, a few or many times, or a class if the clone is expanded.

v_call: TRBV24-1; j_call: TRBJ1-2; clone_size: -; cdr3_aa: CATSESGTGRNGYTF
v_call: TRBV6-6; j_call: TRBJ1-3; clone_size: -; cdr3_aa: CASSYAKSSGNTIYF
v_call: TRBV11-2; j_call: TRBJ1-3; clone_size: -; cdr3_aa: CASSPTGVAGNTIYF
v_call: TRBV18; j_call: TRBJ2-1; clone_size: -; cdr3_aa: CASSPQTGGTQGNEQFF
v_call: TRBV29-1; j_call: TRBJ2-5; clone_size: -; cdr3_aa: CSVEKLAGGWETQYF
v_call: TRBV4-2; j_call: TRBJ2-3; clone_size: -; cdr3_aa: CASSQGIGGGNADTQYF
v_call: TRBV2; j_call: TRBJ1-2; clone_size: -; cdr3_aa: CASSTRQGANYGYTF
v_call: TRBV5-4; j_call: TRBJ1-2; clone_size: -; cdr3_aa: CASSLKGQGLGGYTF
v_call: TRBV5-1; j_call: TRBJ2-1; clone_size: -; cdr3_aa: CASSLAGGGASDEQFF
v_call: TRBV10-3; j_call: TRBJ2-3; clone_size: -; cdr3_aa: CAISPKGLAGGFSTDTQYF
v_call: TRBV5-4; j_call: TRBJ1-2; clone_size: -; cdr3_aa: CASNTGGNYGYTF
v_call: TRBV4-1; j_call: TRBJ1-4; clone_size: -; cdr3_aa: CASSPSPTGGYEKLFF
v_call: TRBV27; j_call: TRBJ1-2; clone_size: -; cdr3_aa: CATRTGYGYTF
v_call: TRBV3-1/TRBV3-2; j_call: TRBJ1-3; clone_size: few; cdr3_aa: CASSTGSSGNTIYF
v_call: TRBV5-1; j_call: TRBJ1-6; clone_size: few; cdr3_aa: CASSLGQGESPLHF
v_call: TRBV3-1/TRBV3-2; j_call: TRBJ1-3; clone_size: -; cdr3_aa: CASSHGDTIYF
v_call: TRBV20-1; j_call: TRBJ1-6; clone_size: -; cdr3_aa: CSASPGGRYNSPLHF
v_call: TRBV28; j_call: TRBJ1-3; clone_size: -; cdr3_aa: CASSSDTGLGNTIYF
v_call: TRBV6-5; j_call: TRBJ2-1; clone_size: -; cdr3_aa: CASSYSTQYNEQFF
v_call: TRBV3-1/TRBV3-2; j_call: TRBJ2-2; clone_size: -; cdr3_aa: CASSQRGHDGELFF
v_call: TRBV27; j_call: TRBJ2-6; clone_size: -; cdr3_aa: CASSPGVGANVLTF
v_call: TRBV11-2; j_call: TRBJ1-4; clone_size: once; cdr3_aa: CASSLAAAGGAGKLFF
v_call: TRBV27; j_call: TRBJ1-2; clone_size: -; cdr3_aa: CASRTVGGVYGYTF
v_call: TRBV5-4; j_call: TRBJ2-1; clone_size: -; cdr3_aa: CASSLGGQGNEQFF
v_call: TRBV15; j_call: TRBJ2-7; clone_size: -; cdr3_aa: CATSRDQVDYEQYF
v_call: TRBV3-1/TRBV3-2; j_call: TRBJ1-6; clone_size: -; cdr3_aa: CASSRTPDSSNYNSPLHF
v_call: TRBV7-2; j_call: TRBJ2-2; clone_size: -; cdr3_aa: CASSLVRGVVAGATGELFF
v_call: TRBV6-5; j_call: TRBJ1-1; clone_size: -; cdr3_aa: CASRRTIRSDTEAFF
v_call: TRBV7-3; j_call: TRBJ2-6; clone_size: -; cdr3_aa: CASSLGPGETNVLTF
v_call: TRBV14; j_call: TRBJ1-1; clone_size: -; cdr3_aa: CASSQERAGRNTEAFF
v_call: TRBV2; j_call: TRBJ2-4; clone_size: -; cdr3_aa: CASSAGTGENIQYF
v_call: TRBV28; j_call: TRBJ1-2; clone_size: -; cdr3_aa: CASSLTTNYGYTF
v_call: TRBV5-1; j_call: TRBJ1-3; clone_size: -; cdr3_aa: CASSLAGTDSGNTIYF
v_call: TRBV29-1; j_call: TRBJ1-2; clone_size: -; cdr3_aa: CSVGDGLANYGYTF
v_call: TRBV4-3; j_call: TRBJ1-1; clone_size: -; cdr3_aa: CASSQTGGNTEAFF
v_call: TRBV3-1/TRBV3-2; j_call: TRBJ2-1; clone_size: -; cdr3_aa: CASSQRTGSQFF
v_call: TRBV7-6; j_call: TRBJ2-5; clone_size: few; cdr3_aa: CASSLVWASGETQYF
v_call: TRBV30; j_call: TRBJ1-2; clone_size: -; cdr3_aa: CAWSVGRSGYTF
v_call: TRBV9; j_call: TRBJ1-4; clone_size: once; cdr3_aa: CASSARQGAENNEKLFF
v_call: TRBV19; j_call: TRBJ2-3; clone_size: -; cdr3_aa: CASGEQGADTQYF
v_call: TRBV3-1/TRBV3-2; j_call: TRBJ2-2; clone_size: -; cdr3_aa: CASSQRGGRNTGELFF
v_call: TRBV7-9; j_call: TRBJ2-7; clone_size: -; cdr3_aa: CASSFSLAGGTMDEQYF
v_call: TRBV4-1; j_call: TRBJ2-1; clone_size: -; cdr3_aa: CASSLRLAGGNNEQFF
v_call: TRBV5-4; j_call: TRBJ1-3; clone_size: -; cdr3_aa: CASSLREGPGNTIYF
v_call: TRBV7-2; j_call: TRBJ1-2; clone_size: once; cdr3_aa: CASSLGPLGGYTF
v_call: TRBV7-2; j_call: TRBJ2-5; clone_size: -; cdr3_aa: CASSLGRTGQETQYF
v_call: TRBV5-6; j_call: TRBJ2-7; clone_size: -; cdr3_aa: CASSLALLHYEQYF
v_call: TRBV7-2; j_call: TRBJ2-2; clone_size: few; cdr3_aa: CASSLTGQPNTGELFF
v_call: TRBV6-5; j_call: TRBJ1-1; clone_size: -; cdr3_aa: CASAISYLDTEAFF
v_call: TRBV5-4; j_call: TRBJ2-1; clone_size: few; cdr3_aa: CASSLGTGVSKREQFF
v_call: TRBV4-1; j_call: TRBJ2-7; clone_size: -; cdr3_aa: CASSQQDGTEIPYEQYF
v_call: TRBV27; j_call: TRBJ1-4; clone_size: once; cdr3_aa: CASSTRQGAREKLFF
v_call: TRBV10-1; j_call: TRBJ1-1; clone_size: many; cdr3_aa: CASSGNSYTEAFF
v_call: TRBV12-3/TRBV12-4; j_call: TRBJ1-1; clone_size: -; cdr3_aa: CASSLWGDTEAFF
v_call: TRBV18; j_call: TRBJ1-2; clone_size: -; cdr3_aa: CASSPRLDYGYTF
v_call: TRBV5-4; j_call: TRBJ1-5; clone_size: -; cdr3_aa: CASSLPADRNQPQHF
v_call: TRBV2; j_call: TRBJ1-4; clone_size: few; cdr3_aa: CASSESGGSEKLFF
v_call: TRBV4-1; j_call: TRBJ1-2; clone_size: -; cdr3_aa: CASSQGGWGYTF
v_call: TRBV6-5; j_call: TRBJ2-2; clone_size: -; cdr3_aa: CASSKNSDFTGELFF
v_call: TRBV19; j_call: TRBJ1-3; clone_size: -; cdr3_aa: CASSPDRLGGNTIYF